The entry below gives a single T cell receptor (beta chain) sequence along with its context. Its target is unknown. The J segment lost 0 bases and the V segment lost 2 bases, leaving 2 bases of the junction unmatched. The CDR3 sequence is 15 residues long. Looked up from germline, CDR1 is KGHSH and CDR2 is LQKENI. Exclusion of a patient resulted from uncontrolled infection, other autoimmune disease, pregnancy or lactation. The record originates from a study of T cells in Graves' hyperthyroidism and ophthalmopathy. RNA transcripts yielded amplified TCR beta CDR3 regions. The HTBI primer set was used in a first-round RT-PCR of the TCR CDR3. TCRdb fed the multiplex PCR reads into MiXCR, producing one record per CDR3 protein. The repertoire consists of 450,000 to 700,000 distinct CDR3 sequences, with 35% to 55% occurring once and the leading ten covering about 7.8%. Overall study findings and caveats: With a median lead of approximately 6 months before onset, the model predicted ophthalmopathy.

This receptor was identified in a woman younger than 35 with Graves' hyperthyroidism. The sequenced sample was peripheral blood or thyroid tissue (not recorded which). This chain links TRBV18 with TRBJ2-7, with 9 bases lining up with TRBD1. CDR3: CASSPTTGGSYEQYF. The DNA for the CDR3 is TGTGCCAGCTCACCAACGACAGGGGGCTCCTACGAGCAGTACTTC. Full variable domain (outside the CDR3, taken from reference TRBV18 and TRBJ2-7): NAGVMQNPRHLVRRRGQEARLRCSPMKGHSHVYWYRQLPEEGLKFMVYLQKENIIDESGMPKERFSAEFPKEGPSILRIQQVVRGDSAAYFCASSPTTGGSYEQYFGPGTRLTVT.